The 22 T cell receptor beta chains presented below share a single source sample, sequenced in a study of tumor-infiltrating lymphocytes in primary liver carcinoma. Researchers generated TCR beta cDNA from about 530 ng of total RNA, relying on a constant-region primer. Sequencing libraries for TCR beta derived from three nested multiplex PCR rounds that used slightly modified ARM-PCR. Rounds one and two of PCR, each of 10 cycles, were primed with TRBV1-TRBV30 forward primers and a C-beta reverse primer. Using its own MiXCR run on the multiplex PCR reads, TCRdb lists one record per CDR3 protein. Altogether about 180,000 distinct CDR3 sequences are present, about 60% being singletons, with the ten largest covering less than 75%. Out of unsorted whole blood came the blood RNA, and germline DNA was extracted as well. Sequences were obtained from peripheral blood. The receptors come from a man aged 35 to 55 with primary liver carcinoma and hepatitis B virus infection.

The chain joins TRBV4-2 to TRBJ2-7; TRBD2 aligns across 8 bases. The germline V gene encodes CDR1 LGHNA and CDR2 YNFKEQ. With V trimmed by 0 bases and J by 5 bases, 9 bases remained unmatched. The CDR3 totals 16 residues. The chain's CDR3 is CASSQDKTGGAHEQYF. CDR3 in DNA: TGTGCCAGCAGCCAAGATAAGACGGGAGGGGCCCACGAGCAGTACTTC.

This clonotype was counted only a few times. This rearrangement joins TRBV28 to TRBJ2-6; 7 nucleotides line up with TRBD1. Germline assignment: CDR1 MDHEN and CDR2 SYDVKM. V was clipped by 6 bases and J by 2 bases; unmatched bases: 10. CDR3 length: 17 residues. The CDR3 loop is CASSSARGTAGANVLTF. The CDR3 nucleotides read TGTGCCAGCAGCTCCGCTCGTGGGACAGCTGGGGCCAACGTCCTGACTTTC.

Ten or more counts support this clonotype. The gene calls are TRBV4-1 and TRBJ1-5; 9 bases match TRBD1. The V gene end was trimmed by 4 bases and the J gene end by 1 base; junction bases not matched to a gene: 2. From germline, CDR1 is MGHRA and CDR2 YSYEKL. The CDR3 totals 15 residues. CDR3 region: CASSPGQGSNQPQHF. The CDR3 nucleotides read TGCGCCAGCAGCCCCGGACAGGGGAGCAATCAGCCCCAGCATTTT.

V usage is TRBV12-3 or TRBV12-4 and J usage is TRBJ2-7; D is ambiguous. The germline V and J ends were trimmed by 4 bases and 4 bases, with 17 bases remaining between them. This CDR3 has 15 residues. The CDR3 bases are TGTGCCAGCAGTTCCGGGCCAAACGGTAAATACGAGCAGTACTTC. Its protein is CASSSGPNGKYEQYF.

Note on this clonotype: One base away lies a much larger clone, so this may be a sequencing read error. The chain carries TRBV11-3 and TRBJ2-1; 7 bases align to TRBD2. CDR3 length: 16 residues. CDR1 and CDR2 (germline): SGHNT, YENEEA. The CDR3 protein is CAISTSGTNSYNEQFF. The CDR3 DNA is TGTGCCATCAGCACATCCGGGACTAACTCCTACAATGAGCAGTTCTTC.

This chain links TRBV7-9 with TRBJ2-1, with 10 bases fitting TRBD2. The CDR3 sequence is 17 residues long. The junction had 13 bases not matched to a gene; V was cut back by 4 bases and J by 7 bases. CDR1 is SEHNR, CDR2 FQNEAQ, per germline (reference sequence). CDR3 residues: CASSWDFAAGGKNEQFF. In nucleotides, the CDR3 is TGTGCCAGCAGCTGGGACTTTGCAGCGGGAGGGAAGAATGAGCAGTTCTTC.

The CDR3 is CSARDNEDPGSGANVLTF. The CDR3 coding sequence is TGCAGCGCCCGGGACAATGAAGATCCTGGCTCTGGGGCCAACGTCCTGACTTTC. This rearrangement joins TRBV29-1 to TRBJ2-6; D may be TRBD1 (6 bases). This CDR3 comprises 18 residues. Germline V CDR1 and CDR2: SQVTM, ANQGSEA. The V and J ends lost 7 bases and 0 bases respectively, with 22 bases between them.

The genes are TRBV4-2 and TRBJ2-3; a weak D match, TRBD2 (7 bases). The germline V gene encodes CDR1 LGHNA and CDR2 YNFKEQ. The CDR3 has 12 residues. Trimming cost V 3 bases and J 12 bases, with 13 bases left between them. For the CDR3, the DNA is TGTGCCAGCAGCCAGGGGGGGGGGGCCCAGTATTTT. It specifies CASSQGGGAQYF.

In the case of this clonotype: A much larger clone sits a single nucleotide away, making a read error possible. V gene TRBV11-2 combines with J gene TRBJ2-1; D might be TRBD2 (7 bases). CDR1 is SGHAT and CDR2 is FQNNGV in the germline V gene. The CDR3 extends over 15 amino acids. The CDR3 loop is CACSLGGGDYNEQFF. CDR3 bases: TGTGCCTGCAGCTTAGGCGGGGGCGACTACAATGAGCAGTTCTTC.

The V and J genes are TRBV29-1 and TRBJ2-1; D ambiguous. This CDR3 region has 12 residues. V lost 4 bases and J 9 bases, leaving 13 bases between the germline ends. Germline CDR1 SQVTM, CDR2 ANQGSEA. CDR3 bases: TGCAGCGTTGTGGGTACGAACGTTGAGCAGTTCTTC. It yields the protein CSVVGTNVEQFF.

As to this clonotype: A read error is possible here, since a much larger clone lies one base away. Given the absence of the conserved phenylalanine or tryptophan at the CDR3 end, a read error is likely. J is TRBJ2-3 and V is TRBV29-1, with D uncertain. Germline lookup yields CDR1 SQVTM and CDR2 ANQGSEA. The CDR3 spans 14 residues. The germline V and J ends were trimmed by 6 bases and 6 bases, with 19 bases remaining between them. This CDR3 reads CSVVGVTTTDTQYY. The CDR3 DNA reads TGCAGCGTCGTTGGGGTGACCACTACTGATACGCAGTATTAT.

Comment on this clonotype: At one end the junction does not follow the germline gene, possibly because of a read error. The chain carries TRBV12-3 or TRBV12-4 and TRBJ2-7; 10 bases are shared with TRBD1. The CDR3 extends over 14 amino acids. This CDR3 is CVSSRRDRGDEQYF. Written as DNA, the CDR3 is TGTGTCAGCAGTCGCCGGGACAGGGGAGACGAGCAGTACTTC.

The chain combines TRBV5-8 with TRBJ2-7, with 8 bases that match TRBD1. The CDR3 sequence is 17 residues long. Germline V gene data show CDR1 as SGHTS and CDR2 as YDEGEE. J lost 0 bases, V lost 4 bases, and 12 bases had no gene match. CDR3 in DNA: TGTGCCAGCAGCCCTAAGACTCAGGGGGCTAGCTCCTACGAGCAGTACTTC. Its translation: CASSPKTQGASSYEQYF.

This clonotype was picked up one time. One end of the junction is discordant with germline, which a read error may explain. The rearrangement uses TRBV10-2 and TRBJ2-3, with D perhaps matching TRBD2 (6 bases). Germline V gives CDR1 WSHSY, CDR2 SAAADI. The CDR3 sequence is 11 residues long. CDR3 amino acids: CASSGGDKQYF. The CDR3 region has the DNA TGCGCCAGCAGTGGGGGGGATAAGCAGTATTTT.

This clonotype appeared a single time. Likely a read error: the CDR3 ends without its conserved phenylalanine or tryptophan. The chain has TRBV29-1 and TRBJ2-5; D uncertain. Per the germline V gene, CDR1 is SQVTM and CDR2 is ANQGSEA. This CDR3 has 11 amino acids. Trimming left V 3 bases short and J 4 bases short, with 6 bases between. For the CDR3, the DNA is TGCAGCGTTGAGTGGGGAGAGACCCAGTACCTC. Amino acids: CSVEWGETQYL.

In the case of this clonotype: This is likely a read error, given that the CDR3 carries no conserved phenylalanine or tryptophan at its end. V and J are TRBV29-1 and TRBJ2-1; D is unresolved. This CDR3 region has 10 residues. V lost 5 bases and J 7 bases, leaving 6 bases between the germline ends. Germline CDR1 and CDR2: SQVTM and ANQGSEA. Written as DNA, the CDR3 is TGCAGCGTTTGGGATAATGAGCAGTTCTTA. Translated: CSVWDNEQFL.

This clonotype occurred a few times. The gene calls are TRBV12-3 or TRBV12-4 and TRBJ2-5; D tentatively reads TRBD1 or TRBD2 (5 bases each). The CDR3 loop spans 13 amino acids. V was pared by 7 bases and J by 5 bases, with 14 bases between. The CDR3 sequence is CASTLGGLETQYF. The DNA of the CDR3 is TGTGCCAGCACCCTTGGGGGTCTTGAGACCCAGTACTTC.

This chain links TRBV5-1 with TRBJ1-2, with TRBD1 as a possible D gene (5 bases). The CDR3 runs 19 residues. The V gene lost 0 bases and the J gene lost 2 bases, with 23 bases spanning the gap. CDR1 and CDR2 from the germline V gene are SGHRS and YFSETQ. CDR3 nucleotides: TGCGCCAGCAGCTTGGGGGGACCCGACTACAGCCAGAGGAACTATGGCTACACCTTC. Its translation is CASSLGGPDYSQRNYGYTF.

At least ten counts were recorded for this clonotype. The chain couples TRBV29-1 to TRBJ2-3; 8 nucleotides agree with TRBD2. Germline-derived CDR1 and CDR2 are SQVTM and ANQGSEA. CDR3 length equals 13 residues. With 7 bases clipped from V and 1 base from J, the junction kept 4 bases outside the gene matches. The CDR3 DNA sequence: TGCAGCGCTCAGACTAGCGGCACAGATACGCAGTATTTT. It specifies CSAQTSGTDTQYF.

The V call is TRBV4-1, the J call TRBJ2-7, with D possibly being TRBD2 (5 bases). V lost 1 base and J lost 4, with 14 bases in between. The germline V gene encodes CDR1 MGHRA and CDR2 YSYEKL. The CDR3 consists of 15 residues. CDR3 coding DNA: TGCGCCAGCAGCCAAGTAGGGAGTTCCTTATACGAGCAGTACTTC. Its protein is CASSQVGSSLYEQYF.

On this clonotype: The conserved closing phenylalanine or tryptophan is absent in this CDR3, likely reflecting a read error. The rearrangement uses TRBV4-1 and TRBJ2-1, with 9 bases that match TRBD1. CDR1 and CDR2 (germline): MGHRA, YSYEKL. The CDR3 contains 15 residues. The trim removed 3 bases at V and 6 bases at J, leaving 6 bases unmatched. CDR3 sequence (DNA): TGCGCCAGCAGCCAGGCAGGACAGGGGCGCAATGAGCAGTTCTCC. Translation gives CASSQAGQGRNEQFS.

The chain couples TRBV11-2 to TRBJ2-3; no clear D gene. The better agreement between TRBJ1-5 and the DNA end casts doubt on the J call. The CDR3 loop spans 15 amino acids. Germline CDR1 SGHAT, CDR2 FQNNGV. CDR3 protein: CASSLRLAGTDTQHF. Written as DNA, the CDR3 is TGTGCCAGCAGCTTAAGACTAGCGGGCACAGATACGCAGCATTTT.